These 6 T cell receptor beta chains came from one sample sequenced in a study of T cells in Graves' hyperthyroidism and ophthalmopathy. Regions amplified from RNA transcripts were the TCR beta CDR3 regions. The HTBI set primed first-round TCR CDR3 RT-PCR. In TCRdb, the multiplex PCR reads were re-called with MiXCR into one record per CDR3 protein. This sample has hundreds of thousands of distinct CDR3 sequences; approximately 40% occur once, and the top ten carry about 8.9%. The sample was blood. These receptor sequences come from a man aged 18 to 30 with Graves' hyperthyroidism.

V gene TRBV20-1 combines with J gene TRBJ2-5; unclear D gene. CDR1 is DFQATT and CDR2 is SNEGSKA in the germline V gene (reference sequence). This CDR3 comprises 13 residues. Trimming removed 3 bases at V and 1 base at J, with 9 bases between. CDR3 in DNA: TGCAGTGCTAGGCAGTGGGGCCAAGAGACCCAGTACTTC. Translating gives CSARQWGQETQYF.

This chain connects TRBV19 to TRBJ1-2; TRBD1 matches at 9 bases. The ends lost 5 bases at V and 1 base at J; junction bases unmatched: 5. Germline V gene lookup returns CDR1 LNHDA and CDR2 SQIVND (reference sequence). The CDR3 is 15 amino acids. CDR3 sequence (DNA): TGTGCCAGTAGTGAACAGGGGGCCGGTAACTATGGCTACACCTTC. Residues: CASSEQGAGNYGYTF. Combining the CDR3 with reference TRBV19 and TRBJ1-2 gives the whole variable domain DGGITQSPKYLFRKEGQNVTLSCEQNLNHDAMYWYRQDPGQGLRLIYYSQIVNDFQKGDIAEGYSVSREKKESFPLTVTSAQKNPTAFYLCASSEQGAGNYGYTFGSGTRLTVV.

This clonotype appeared a few times. This chain joins TRBV20-1 and TRBJ2-5, with TRBD2 matching over 7 bases. J lost 1 base, V lost 1 base, and 12 bases had no gene match. Germline V CDR1 and CDR2: DFQATT, SNEGSKA (reference sequence). The CDR3 is 17 residues long. CDR3 sequence: CSARAPVVRGIQETQYF. The CDR3 region has the DNA TGCAGTGCTAGAGCCCCGGTCGTGCGGGGGATCCAAGAGACCCAGTACTTC.

This chain joins TRBV5-2 and TRBJ2-5. TRBV5-2 is assigned pseudogene status. The CDR3 totals 14 residues. CDR3 DNA: TGTGCCAGCAACCTTGGGACCGTCATAGAGACCCAGTACTTC. It encodes CASNLGTVIETQYF.

This chain connects TRBV2 to TRBJ1-6; D perhaps matches TRBD1 (5 bases). This CDR3 comprises 15 residues. The V end lost 1 base, the J end lost 5 bases, and 9 bases lay between the germline ends. CDR1 is SNHLY and CDR2 is FYNNEI in the germline V gene. The CDR3 coding sequence is TGTGCCAGCAGTGAAGGGAAAGGGGATAATTCACCCCTCCACTTT. Protein product: CASSEGKGDNSPLHF. Looking up the rest from reference TRBV2 and TRBJ1-6 gives the full variable domain: EPEVTQTPSHQVTQMGQEVILRCVPISNHLYFYWYRQILGQKVEFLVSFYNNEISEKSEIFDDQFSVERPDGSNFTLKIRSTKLEDSAMYFCASSEGKGDNSPLHFGNGTRLTVT.

This clonotype appeared many times. CDR3 protein: CSVVFPYSGNTIYF. Written as DNA, the CDR3 is TGCAGCGTTGTGTTTCCCTACTCTGGAAACACCATATATTTT. The chain carries TRBV29-1 and TRBJ1-3; D is unclear. Trimming stripped 4 bases from V and 0 bases from J, with 10 bases between. The CDR3 runs to 14 residues. Germline CDR1 and CDR2: SQVTM and ANQGSEA.